The next 32 T cell receptor beta chains were all read from a single sample in a study of blood T cell repertoires in COVID-19. Generated by immunoSEQ multiplex PCR, the TCRdb table keeps only in-frame clones and is missing some. Of more than 75,000 clones listed, around 88% are singletons. The source material was peripheral blood. All receptors come from a man aged 25-45 years with acute or convalescent COVID-19.

The chain has TRBV6-1 and TRBJ1-1; no firm D call. Trimming pared 7 bases from V and 4 bases from J, leaving 7 bases between. This CDR3 is 11 amino acids long. Germline assignment: CDR1 MNHNS and CDR2 SASEGT. The CDR3 DNA is TGTGCCAGCACCCGGGGCACTGAAGCTTTCTTT. It translates to CASTRGTEAFF.

This clone was picked up one time. The chain links TRBV28 to TRBJ2-1, with a tentative D call TRBD1 (5 bases). V was shortened by 6 bases and J by 2 bases, with 14 bases between the two germline ends. The CDR3 has 15 amino acids. The germline V gene encodes CDR1 MDHEN and CDR2 SYDVKM. The CDR3 DNA reads as TGTGCCAGCAGCGGCAGGGCGGTTACCTACAATGAGCAGTTCTTC. It specifies CASSGRAVTYNEQFF.

The rearrangement joins TRBV4-1 to TRBJ1-5; no clear D gene. The CDR3 length is 16 residues. The germline CDR1 and CDR2 sequences are MGHRA and YSYEKL. V lost 1 base to trimming and J lost 4 bases, with 14 bases between them. The CDR3 sequence: CASSQAHTDKNQPQHF. In DNA, the CDR3 is TGCGCCAGCAGCCAAGCTCACACAGATAAGAATCAGCCCCAGCATTTT.

The J gene is TRBJ2-7, the V gene TRBV6-5; tentatively, D is TRBD2 (6 bases). Germline V gene lookup returns CDR1 MNHEY and CDR2 SVGAGI. The V and J ends lost 2 bases and 6 bases respectively, with 11 bases between them. The CDR3 has 13 amino acids. The CDR3 spells CASSYTQGGEQYF. CDR3 DNA: TGTGCCAGCAGTTACACTCAGGGAGGCGAGCAGTACTTC.

There are a few counts of this clone. The chain joins TRBV2 to TRBJ1-1, with 9 bases aligning to TRBD1. V lost 4 bases to trimming and J lost 11 bases; unmatched junction nucleotides: 5. There are 12 residues in the CDR3. Germline-derived CDR1 and CDR2 are SNHLY and FYNNEI. The CDR3 nucleotides are TGTGCCAGCAGTGTGGGGGACAGGGCGGCTTTCTTT. Encoded protein: CASSVGDRAAFF.

Note on this clone: One junction end does not reproduce the germline sequence, and a read error may be involved. The chain uses TRBV12-3 or TRBV12-4 and TRBJ2-7; D gene unclear. The CDR3 is 13 residues long. The CDR3 region has the DNA TGTGCCAGCACCCTGAGTCGCTCCCACGAGCAGTACTTC. Translating gives CASTLSRSHEQYF.

The rearrangement joins TRBV28 to TRBJ1-2; D gene uncertain. CDR3 length equals 16 residues. Germline V gene lookup returns CDR1 MDHEN and CDR2 SYDVKM. Trimming took 8 bases from V and 2 from J, leaving 21 bases between them. CDR3 DNA sequence: TGTGCCAGCGTTCTGGGAGGGCTGGGGATGAACTATGGCTACACCTTC. Amino acids: CASVLGGLGMNYGYTF.

The chain couples TRBV11-2 to TRBJ2-3; D is unresolved. Trimming took 5 bases from V and 5 from J, leaving 8 bases between them. The V gene's germline CDR1 is SGHAT and CDR2 FQNNGV. The CDR3 consists of 12 residues. CDR3 sequence reads: CASSPYEDTQYF. CDR3 nucleotides: TGTGCCAGCAGCCCCTACGAAGATACGCAGTATTTT.

This chain links TRBV27 with TRBJ2-1; 13 bases line up with TRBD2. The germline CDR1 and CDR2 sequences are MNHEY and SMNVEV (reference sequence). V lost 8 bases to trimming and J lost 8 bases; unmatched junction nucleotides: 6. The CDR3 runs to 14 residues. The CDR3 loop reads CASGTSGMLDEQFF. The CDR3 nucleotides read TGTGCCAGCGGGACTAGCGGGATGTTAGATGAGCAGTTCTTC.

J is TRBJ2-1 and V is TRBV27, with TRBD1 identical over 8 bases. V shed 3 bases and J 6 bases; nucleotides not matched to a gene: 7. This CDR3 spans 15 amino acids. Per germline, CDR1 MNHEY and CDR2 SMNVEV (reference sequence). DNA for the CDR3: TGTGCCAGCAGTTTTTGGACAGGGAGAAGCAATGAGCAGTTCTTC. Its protein is CASSFWTGRSNEQFF.

This clone has a single count. The chain uses TRBV30 and TRBJ2-2; possibly TRBD1 for D (5 bases). Trimming shortened V by 3 bases and J by 7 bases, and 9 bases separated the two germline ends. This CDR3 is built from 12 residues. CDR1 and CDR2 from the germline V gene are GTSNPN and SVGIG (reference sequence). The CDR3 DNA reads as TGTGCCTGGAGCCAGCAGGGCGGGGAGCTGTTTTTT. As protein: CAWSQQGGELFF.

CDR3 in amino acids: CASSLLSKDTQYF. CDR3 bases: TGTGCCAGCAGCCTTCTAAGTAAAGATACGCAGTATTTT. V and J are TRBV12-3 or TRBV12-4 and TRBJ2-3; D unclear. The CDR3 sequence is 13 residues long. The ends were cut back, 6 bases at V and 5 bases at J, with 12 bases in the middle.

The chain combines TRBV9 with TRBJ2-2, with D maybe TRBD2 (5 bases). Germline V lookup: CDR1 SGDLS, CDR2 YYNGEE. Trimming shortened V by 2 bases and J by 6 bases, and 17 bases separated the two germline ends. CDR3 length equals 16 residues. The CDR3 DNA sequence: TGTGCCAGCAGCGTTAGGAGGCGGGCTCCTCCCGGGGAGCTGTTTTTT. This translates into CASSVRRRAPPGELFF.

This rearrangement joins TRBV28 to TRBJ1-2, with no clear D. The germline gives CDR1 MDHEN, CDR2 SYDVKM. The ends were cut back, 1 base at V and 3 bases at J, with 9 bases in the middle. This CDR3 is 14 amino acids long. In DNA form, the CDR3 reads TGTGCCAGCAGTTTATTTGCGGGAGACTATGGCTACACCTTC. It translates to CASSLFAGDYGYTF.

The rearrangement uses TRBV10-3 and TRBJ1-5; D is uncertain. The length of the CDR3 is 14 residues. Between the trimmed V and J ends, which lost 3 bases and 7 bases, there was a span of 13 bases. CDR1 is ENHRY, CDR2 SYGVKD, per germline. The CDR3 region is CAISDPSQKQPQHF. The CDR3 DNA reads as TGTGCCATCAGTGACCCTTCCCAGAAGCAGCCCCAGCATTTT.

The genes are TRBV6-5 and TRBJ2-2; tentatively, D is TRBD2 (6 bases). From germline, CDR1 is MNHEY and CDR2 SVGAGI. The CDR3 runs 15 residues. Between the trimmed V and J ends, which lost 2 bases and 2 bases, there was a span of 9 bases. The CDR3 reads CASSYQGLNTGELFF. For the CDR3, the DNA is TGTGCCAGCAGTTACCAGGGACTTAACACCGGGGAGCTGTTTTTT.

The chain combines TRBV5-1 with TRBJ2-5, with 11 bases fitting TRBD2. Trimming took 7 bases from V and 4 from J; bases not matched to a gene: 12. The CDR3 loop spans 16 amino acids. Germline lookup yields CDR1 SGHRS and CDR2 YFSETQ. Here the CDR3 reads CASQVQTSGIAETQYF. CDR3 DNA sequence: TGCGCCAGCCAGGTTCAGACTAGCGGGATAGCAGAGACCCAGTACTTC.

The J gene is TRBJ2-1, the V gene TRBV3-1 (or the pseudogene TRBV3-2); 7 nucleotides align to TRBD2. The CDR3 is 17 residues long. Germline CDR1 reads LGHDT; CDR2 reads YNNKEL (reference sequence). Trimming removed 5 bases from V and 0 bases from J; junction bases left unmatched: 10. The CDR3 DNA sequence: TGTGCCAGCAGCTCCCTTAGCGGGTCAAGCTCCTACAATGAGCAGTTCTTC. Protein sequence: CASSSLSGSSSYNEQFF.

The chain uses TRBV4-2 and TRBJ2-7; 9 bases line up with TRBD1. There are 16 residues in the CDR3. V shed 1 base, J shed 4 bases, and the junction held 8 bases outside the gene matches. The germline V gene encodes CDR1 LGHNA and CDR2 YNFKEQ. The CDR3 bases are TGTGCCAGCAGCCAAGGTCTAGGGGACAGGGTGTACGAGCAGTACTTC. Translation: CASSQGLGDRVYEQYF.

The chain uses TRBV28 and TRBJ2-3; 9 bases agree with TRBD2. The CDR3 is 15 residues long. Trimming cost V 5 bases and J 1 base; bases outside gene matches: 4. Germline CDR1 MDHEN, CDR2 SYDVKM. As DNA, the CDR3 is TGTGCCAGCAGTATCCCTAGCGGGGGCACAGATACGCAGTATTTT. Its protein is CASSIPSGGTDTQYF.

The rearrangement links TRBV7-9 to TRBJ2-1; 12 positions match TRBD2. CDR1 and CDR2 from the germline V gene are SEHNR and FQNEAQ (reference sequence). CDR3 length equals 13 residues. Trimming removed 6 bases from V and 8 bases from J; junction bases left unmatched: 2. The CDR3 region is CASRTSGSDEQFF. The DNA of the CDR3 is TGTGCCAGCAGGACTAGCGGGAGTGATGAGCAGTTCTTC.

The chain recombines TRBV4-2 with TRBJ2-7; D possibly corresponds to TRBD1 (6 bases). The V gene's germline CDR1 is LGHNA and CDR2 YNFKEQ. V was trimmed by 4 bases and J by 6 bases, leaving 13 bases between them. The CDR3 covers 13 residues. The CDR3 here is CASSPEGGAEQYF. The CDR3 nucleotides are TGTGCCAGCAGCCCCGAAGGGGGTGCCGAGCAGTACTTC.

J is TRBJ1-5 and V is TRBV19; perhaps TRBD1 as D (5 bases). The germline V gene encodes CDR1 LNHDA and CDR2 SQIVND (reference sequence). The CDR3 has 14 amino acids. Trimming stripped 2 bases from V and 7 bases from J, with 12 bases between. CDR3 residues: CASSIQGSEQPQHF. The CDR3, as DNA: TGTGCCAGTAGTATACAGGGTTCAGAGCAGCCCCAGCATTTT.

The chain couples TRBV3-1 (or the pseudogene TRBV3-2) to TRBJ2-3, with 12 bases aligning to TRBD2. With V trimmed by 0 bases and J by 5 bases, 12 bases remained unmatched. The CDR3 contains 19 residues. Germline V gene lookup returns CDR1 LGHDT and CDR2 YNNKEL (reference sequence). CDR3 nucleotides: TGTGCCAGCAGCCAAGATCGGAGCGCTAGCGGGAGGGCCCGAGATACGCAGTATTTT. This gives the protein CASSQDRSASGRARDTQYF.

The V call is TRBV5-1, the J call TRBJ2-1; D possibly corresponds to TRBD2 (6 bases). V was cut by 5 bases and J by 5 bases, with 17 bases left in between. The CDR3 runs to 15 residues. From germline, CDR1 is SGHRS and CDR2 YFSETQ. DNA for the CDR3: TGCGCCAGCAGAGGAGGGCGGACCCAGGACAATGAGCAGTTCTTC. Translation: CASRGGRTQDNEQFF.

This clone occurred once. The rearrangement links TRBV19 to TRBJ1-1; D is unresolved. CDR3 size: 14 residues. The V end was cut by 3 bases, the J end by 8 bases, with 16 bases between. Germline V gene data show CDR1 as LNHDA and CDR2 as SQIVND (reference sequence). Here the CDR3 DNA reads TGTGCCAGTAGTATGTCGTTGACAACCGCCGAAGCTTTCTTT. As protein: CASSMSLTTAEAFF.

The J gene is TRBJ1-1, the V gene TRBV9; D is uncertain. From germline, CDR1 is SGDLS and CDR2 YYNGEE. Trimming shortened V by 1 base and J by 2 bases, and 6 bases separated the two germline ends. There are 13 residues in the CDR3. The CDR3, as DNA: TGTGCCAGCAGCGTAAACATAAACACTGAAGCTTTCTTT. This translates into CASSVNINTEAFF.

This rearrangement joins TRBV5-1 to TRBJ2-7; D remains unclear. V was cut by 2 bases and J by 3 bases, with 9 bases left in between. Looked up from germline, CDR1 is SGHRS and CDR2 is YFSETQ. This CDR3 comprises 13 residues. The CDR3 sequence is CASSFFPNYEQYF. CDR3 coding DNA: TGCGCCAGCAGCTTTTTCCCTAACTACGAGCAGTACTTC.

This rearrangement joins TRBV7-8 to TRBJ1-1; a possible D gene is TRBD1 (5 bases). Trimming left V 5 bases short and J 2 bases short, with 21 bases between. This CDR3 has 17 amino acids. Germline-derived CDR1 and CDR2 are SGHVS and FQNEAQ. CDR3 nucleotide sequence: TGTGCCAGCAGCCCCCTTTCACCGCCAGGGTTCAACACTGAAGCTTTCTTT. It encodes CASSPLSPPGFNTEAFF.

This clone has a single count. The chain uses TRBV12-3 or TRBV12-4 and TRBJ1-2, with D maybe TRBD1 (6 bases). The ends were cut back, 3 bases at V and 5 bases at J, with 10 bases in the middle. CDR3 length: 13 residues. This chain's CDR3 is CASSFKGQYGYTF. In DNA, the CDR3 is TGTGCCAGCAGTTTTAAGGGACAATATGGCTACACCTTC.

The rearrangement joins TRBV28 to TRBJ1-1; D gene unclear. CDR3 size: 18 residues. With 1 base removed from V and 1 base from J, the gap between germline ends came to 19 bases. In germline, CDR1 is MDHEN, CDR2 SYDVKM. CDR3 protein: CASSLYNLDWGANTEAFF. As DNA, the CDR3 is TGTGCCAGCAGTTTATACAACCTTGACTGGGGAGCGAACACTGAAGCTTTCTTT.

V is TRBV28 and J is TRBJ2-7; TRBD1 agrees at 10 bases. CDR1 and CDR2 (germline): MDHEN, SYDVKM. Trimming at V came to 3 bases and at J to 5 bases, leaving 4 bases not matched to a gene. The CDR3 runs 14 residues. CDR3 nucleotides: TGTGCCAGCAGTTTGAGGACAGGGGGGGACGAGCAGTACTTC. The encoded protein is CASSLRTGGDEQYF.